This T cell receptor beta chain was sequenced for a study of shared clonotypes between healthy human individuals. The overall study: CD8 memory received one plate per donor, CD8 naive two, CD4 memory three and CD4 naive three.

Whole-study findings and limits: Sampling was confined to blood; repertoires within tissues likely differ. The low donor count limited represented genetic and exposure-history diversity.

The CDR3 has 17 residues. The germline V gene encodes CDR1 SGHRS and CDR2 YFSETQ. Losses at the gene ends were 0 bases for V and 7 bases for J; bases not matched to a gene: 7. As for this clone: Its specificity is not known.

When replicate PCRs were run on sorted subsets, they used 200 ng DNA, some 29,000 T cell genomes. Sequencing used immunoSEQ multiplex PCR; TCRdb keeps in-frame clones, though not all of them. The data contain millions of clones, roughly nine tenths of them singletons. The receptor was derived from a man aged 18 to 30 in good health. Sequences were obtained from naive CD4+ T cells sorted from blood. Subset given: CD45RA+ positively selected. The chain uses TRBV5-1 and TRBJ2-2, with 12 bases fitting TRBD2. CDR3 bases: TGCGCCAGCAGCTTGGATCTAGCGGGGGGGCCCGGCGGGGAGCTGTTTTTT. Amino acid sequence: CASSLDLAGGPGGELFF.